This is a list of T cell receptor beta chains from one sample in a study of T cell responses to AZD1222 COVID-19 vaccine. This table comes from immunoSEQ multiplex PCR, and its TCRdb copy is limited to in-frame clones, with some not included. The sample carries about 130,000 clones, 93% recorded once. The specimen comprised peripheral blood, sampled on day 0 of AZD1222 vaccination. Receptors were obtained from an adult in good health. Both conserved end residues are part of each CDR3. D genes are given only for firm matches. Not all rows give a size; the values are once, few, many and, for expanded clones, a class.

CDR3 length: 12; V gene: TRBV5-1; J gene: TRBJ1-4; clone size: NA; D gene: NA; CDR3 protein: CASSPQGEKLFF; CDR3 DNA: TGCGCCAGCAGCCCTCAAGGGGAAAAACTGTTTTTT
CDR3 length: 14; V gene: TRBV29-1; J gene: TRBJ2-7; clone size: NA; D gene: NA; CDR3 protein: CSAPGLDGSYEQYF; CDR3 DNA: TGCAGCGCCCCCGGGCTGGACGGGTCCTACGAGCAGTACTTC
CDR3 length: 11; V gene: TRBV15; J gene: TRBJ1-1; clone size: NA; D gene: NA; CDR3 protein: CAVGEGAEAFF; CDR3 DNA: TGTGCCGTCGGGGAAGGCGCCGAAGCTTTCTTT
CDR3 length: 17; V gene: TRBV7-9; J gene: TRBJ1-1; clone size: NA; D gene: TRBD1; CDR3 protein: CASSPVPGQSSNTEAFF; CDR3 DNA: TGTGCCAGCAGCCCAGTCCCGGGACAGAGTTCGAACACTGAAGCTTTCTTT
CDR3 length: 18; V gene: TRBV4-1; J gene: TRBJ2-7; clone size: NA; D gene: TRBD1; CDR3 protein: CASSQTRKGQGSSYEQYF; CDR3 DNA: TGCGCCAGCAGCCAAACAAGAAAGGGACAGGGGTCTTCCTACGAGCAGTACTTC
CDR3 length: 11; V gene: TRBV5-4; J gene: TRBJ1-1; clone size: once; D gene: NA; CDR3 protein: CASWEGTEAFF; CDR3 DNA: TGTGCCAGCTGGGAAGGGACTGAAGCTTTCTTT
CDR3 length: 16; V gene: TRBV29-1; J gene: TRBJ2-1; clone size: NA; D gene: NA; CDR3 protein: CSVVGLASSSYNEQFF; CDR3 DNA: TGCAGCGTTGTGGGGCTAGCGAGCAGCTCCTACAATGAGCAGTTCTTC
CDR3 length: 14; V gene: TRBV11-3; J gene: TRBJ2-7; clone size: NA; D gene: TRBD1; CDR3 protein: CASSSTGQAYEQYF; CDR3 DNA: TGTGCCAGCAGCTCCACCGGACAGGCCTACGAGCAGTACTTC
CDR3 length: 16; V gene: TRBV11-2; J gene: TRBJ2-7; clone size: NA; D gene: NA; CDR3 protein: CASGDWVYTLSYEQYF; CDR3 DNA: TGTGCCAGCGGGGATTGGGTGTACACTCTCTCCTACGAGCAGTACTTC
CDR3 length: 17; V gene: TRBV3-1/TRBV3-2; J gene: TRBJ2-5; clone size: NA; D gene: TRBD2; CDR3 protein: CASSRLVSGRWQETQYF; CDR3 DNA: TGTGCCAGCAGCCGGTTGGTTAGCGGGAGGTGGCAAGAGACCCAGTACTTC
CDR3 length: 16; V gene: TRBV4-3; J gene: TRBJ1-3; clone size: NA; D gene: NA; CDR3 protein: CASSQVARKSGNTIYF; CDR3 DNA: TGCGCCAGCAGCCAAGTGGCGAGGAAAAGTGGAAACACCATATATTTT
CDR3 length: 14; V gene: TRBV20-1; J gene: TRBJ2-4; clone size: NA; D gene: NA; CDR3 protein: CSASRHLAKNIQYF; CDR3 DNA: TGCAGTGCTAGTCGACATCTAGCCAAAAACATTCAGTACTTC
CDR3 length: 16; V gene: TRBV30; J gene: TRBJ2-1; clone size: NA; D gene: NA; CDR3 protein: CAWSVLQGRAHNEQFF; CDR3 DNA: TGTGCCTGGAGTGTCTTGCAGGGTAGGGCCCACAATGAGCAGTTCTTC
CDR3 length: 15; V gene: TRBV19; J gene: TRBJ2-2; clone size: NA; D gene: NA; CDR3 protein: CASSIEPRVTGELFF; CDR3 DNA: TGTGCCAGTAGTATAGAACCTAGGGTGACCGGGGAGCTGTTTTTT
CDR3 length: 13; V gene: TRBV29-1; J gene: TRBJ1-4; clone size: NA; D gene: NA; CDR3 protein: CSVGGRANEKLFF; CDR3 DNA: TGCAGCGTTGGGGGCCGCGCTAATGAAAAACTGTTTTTT
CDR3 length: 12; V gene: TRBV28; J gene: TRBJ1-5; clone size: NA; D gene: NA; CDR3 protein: CASSNSNQPQHF; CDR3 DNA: TGTGCCAGCAGTAATAGCAATCAGCCCCAGCATTTT
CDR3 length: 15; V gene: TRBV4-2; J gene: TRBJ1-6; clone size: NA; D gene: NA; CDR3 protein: CASSQGKGSGSPLHF; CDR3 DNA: TGTGCCAGCAGCCAAGGCAAGGGCTCGGGTTCACCCCTCCACTTT
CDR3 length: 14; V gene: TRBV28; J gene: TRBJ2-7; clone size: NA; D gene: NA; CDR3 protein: CASSPRGQNYEQYF; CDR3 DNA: TGTGCCAGCAGCCCCCGTGGACAGAACTACGAGCAGTACTTC
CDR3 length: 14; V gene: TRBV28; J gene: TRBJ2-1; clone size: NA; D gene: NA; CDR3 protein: CASKGRASGNEQFF; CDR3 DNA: TGTGCCAGCAAGGGAAGGGCGTCGGGGAATGAGCAGTTCTTC
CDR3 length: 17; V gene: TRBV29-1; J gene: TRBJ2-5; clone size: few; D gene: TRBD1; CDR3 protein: CSVEASLGQGVRETQYF; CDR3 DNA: TGCAGCGTTGAAGCCTCCCTGGGACAGGGGGTACGGGAGACCCAGTACTTC
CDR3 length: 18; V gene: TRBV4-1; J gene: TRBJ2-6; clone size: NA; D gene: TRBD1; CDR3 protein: CASSQGGDRVSGANVLTF; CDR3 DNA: TGCGCCAGCAGCCAAGGGGGGGACAGGGTCTCTGGGGCCAACGTCCTGACTTTC
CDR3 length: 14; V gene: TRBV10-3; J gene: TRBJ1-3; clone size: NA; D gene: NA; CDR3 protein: CAISVAGEGNTIYF; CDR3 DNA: TGTGCCATCAGTGTTGCAGGGGAAGGAAACACCATATATTTT
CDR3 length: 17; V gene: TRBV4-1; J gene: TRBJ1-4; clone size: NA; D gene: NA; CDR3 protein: CASSPHLTGGSREKLFF; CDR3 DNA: TGCGCCAGCAGCCCACATCTCACGGGGGGCTCAAGAGAAAAACTGTTTTTT
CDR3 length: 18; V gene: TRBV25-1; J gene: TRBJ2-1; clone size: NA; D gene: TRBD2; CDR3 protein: CASSDSIQGLGRVNEQFF; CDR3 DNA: TGTGCCAGCAGTGACAGCATACAGGGACTAGGACGGGTCAATGAGCAGTTCTTC
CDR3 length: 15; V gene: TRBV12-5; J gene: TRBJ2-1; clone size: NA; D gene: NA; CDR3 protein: CASAHGRTAYNEQFF; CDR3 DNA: TGTGCTAGTGCTCATGGAAGGACAGCTTACAATGAGCAGTTCTTC
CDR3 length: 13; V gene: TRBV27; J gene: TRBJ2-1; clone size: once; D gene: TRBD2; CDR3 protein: CASTDGLAMVWFF; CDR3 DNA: TGTGCCAGCACTGATGGACTAGCCATGGTCTGGTTCTTC
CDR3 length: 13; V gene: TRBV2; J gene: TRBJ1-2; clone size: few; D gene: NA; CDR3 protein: CASSEQGSYGYTF; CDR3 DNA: TGTGCCAGCAGTGAACAGGGTAGCTATGGCTACACCTTC
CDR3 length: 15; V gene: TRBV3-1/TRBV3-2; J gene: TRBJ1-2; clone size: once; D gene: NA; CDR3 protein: CASSQDSGPRYGYTF; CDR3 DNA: TGTGCCAGCAGCCAAGATTCCGGGCCGAGATATGGCTACACCTTC
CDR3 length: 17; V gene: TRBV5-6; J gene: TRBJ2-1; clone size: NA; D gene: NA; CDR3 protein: CASSPLSGLYSYNEQFF; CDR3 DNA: TGTGCCAGCAGCCCCTTGAGCGGGCTGTACTCCTACAATGAGCAGTTCTTC
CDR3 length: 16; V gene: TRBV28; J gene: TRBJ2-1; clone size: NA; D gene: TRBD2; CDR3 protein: CASSTPKSGDFNEQFF; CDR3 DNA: TGTGCCAGCAGTACGCCCAAGAGCGGGGACTTCAATGAGCAGTTCTTC
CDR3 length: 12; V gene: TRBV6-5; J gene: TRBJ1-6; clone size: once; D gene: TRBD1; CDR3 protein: CASRQGDSPLHF; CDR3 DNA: TGTGCCAGCAGACAGGGGGATTCACCCCTCCACTTT
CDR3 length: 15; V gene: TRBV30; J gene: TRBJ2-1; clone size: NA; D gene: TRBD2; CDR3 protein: CAWSRGLAGPNEQFF; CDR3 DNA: TGTGCCTGGAGTAGGGGACTAGCGGGACCCAATGAGCAGTTCTTC
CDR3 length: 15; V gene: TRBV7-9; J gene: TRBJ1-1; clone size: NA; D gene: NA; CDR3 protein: CASSFTGNKNTEAFF; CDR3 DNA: TGTGCCAGCAGCTTTACTGGGAACAAGAACACTGAAGCTTTCTTT
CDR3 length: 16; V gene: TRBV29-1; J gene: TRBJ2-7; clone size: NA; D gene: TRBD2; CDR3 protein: CSVEDPGLAGGSQQYF; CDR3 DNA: TGCAGCGTTGAAGACCCGGGACTAGCGGGAGGGTCCCAGCAGTACTTC
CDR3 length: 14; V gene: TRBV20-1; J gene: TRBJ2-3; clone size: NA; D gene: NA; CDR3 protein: CSASGGFGTDTQYF; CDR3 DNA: TGCAGTGCTAGTGGGGGTTTCGGCACAGATACGCAGTATTTT
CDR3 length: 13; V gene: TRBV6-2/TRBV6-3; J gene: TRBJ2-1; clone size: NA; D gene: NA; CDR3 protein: CASSYSIEGEQFF; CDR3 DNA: TGTGCCAGCAGTTACTCGATCGAAGGGGAGCAGTTCTTC
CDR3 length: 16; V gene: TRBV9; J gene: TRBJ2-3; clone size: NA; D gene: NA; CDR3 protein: CASSVVGGGGTDTQYF; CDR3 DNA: TGTGCCAGCAGCGTAGTCGGAGGGGGCGGCACAGATACGCAGTATTTT
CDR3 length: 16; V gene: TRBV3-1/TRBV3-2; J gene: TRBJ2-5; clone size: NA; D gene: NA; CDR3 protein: CASSRRSGGVGETQYF; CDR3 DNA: TGTGCCAGCAGCCGAAGATCAGGGGGGGTGGGAGAGACCCAGTACTTC
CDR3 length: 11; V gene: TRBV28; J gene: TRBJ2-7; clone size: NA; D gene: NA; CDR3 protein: CASSYRYEQYF; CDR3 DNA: TGTGCCAGCAGTTACCGCTACGAGCAGTACTTC
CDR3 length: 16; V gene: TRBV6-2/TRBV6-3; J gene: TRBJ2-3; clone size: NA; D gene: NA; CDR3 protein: CASSYNWGVDLDTQYF; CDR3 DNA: TGTGCCAGCAGTTACAATTGGGGAGTCGACTTGGATACGCAGTATTTT
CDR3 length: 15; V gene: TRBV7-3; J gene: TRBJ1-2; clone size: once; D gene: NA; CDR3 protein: CASSLNPGGNYGYTF; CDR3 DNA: TGTGCCAGCAGCTTAAACCCCGGGGGCAACTATGGCTACACCTTC
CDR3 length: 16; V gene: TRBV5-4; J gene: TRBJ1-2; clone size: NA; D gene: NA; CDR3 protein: CASSLGDTWWGSGYTF; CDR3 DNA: TGTGCCAGCAGCTTGGGGGACACCTGGTGGGGTTCTGGCTACACCTTC
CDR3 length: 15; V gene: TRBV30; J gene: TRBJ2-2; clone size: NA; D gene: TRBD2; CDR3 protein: CAWSKSGGENGELFF; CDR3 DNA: TGTGCCTGGAGTAAGTCGGGAGGCGAGAACGGGGAGCTGTTTTTT
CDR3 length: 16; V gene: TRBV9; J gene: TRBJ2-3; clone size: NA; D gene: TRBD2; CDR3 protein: CASSVAAGDRTDTQYF; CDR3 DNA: TGTGCCAGCAGCGTAGCTGCGGGAGACCGCACAGATACGCAGTATTTT
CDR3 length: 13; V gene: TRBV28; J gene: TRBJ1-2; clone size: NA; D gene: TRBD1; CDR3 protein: CASTQQGARGYTF; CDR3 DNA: TGTGCCAGCACACAACAGGGGGCGCGGGGCTACACCTTC